The clone carrying this T cell receptor beta chain was seen repeatedly, ten times or more. The antigen remains undetermined. The data stem from a study of T-cell reconstitution after alpha-beta-depleted transplantation in children. Study outcomes and limitations: At day 60, the high TCRbeta diversity found in some patients originated from recipient T cells and thymic progenitors that had survived. As was reported, about two months after transplant, alpha-beta T cells came from several hundred expanded graft clones. T-cell counts and diversity were attributed mostly to newly produced T cells one year after transplant.

Preparation of the TCRbeta library involved a method that used unique molecular identifiers. TCRdb reprocessed the PCR reads with MiXCR, giving one entry per CDR3 protein. The table includes about 300,000 distinct CDR3 sequences, roughly 7.8% detected once. Looked up from germline, CDR1 is DFQATT and CDR2 is SNEGSKA (reference sequence). The CDR3 covers 15 residues. Between the trimmed V and J ends, which lost 6 bases and 5 bases, there was a span of 20 bases. The sample was peripheral blood, taken 360 days after TCRalphabeta/CD19-depleted stem cell transplant. The receptor's source is a female patient aged 2-9 years who had a stem cell transplant for Fanconi anemia, so the T cells may come from the graft donor. This rearrangement joins TRBV20-1 to TRBJ2-1, with a tentative D call TRBD2 (7 bases). CDR3 sequence (DNA): TGCAGTGCGAGGGGGTTTGGGGGGGGAAACAATGAGCAGTTCTTC. Residues: CSARGFGGGNNEQFF.